The 8 T cell receptor beta chains below were found in one sample sequenced in a study of shared clonotypes between healthy human individuals. Measured with immunoSEQ multiplex PCR; TCRdb has only the in-frame clones, and not every one. The profile shows a few million clones, around 93% of them singletons. Sequenced sample: naive CD4+ T cells from PBMCs. Subset defined: CD45RA+ positively selected. The receptors here all came from a man younger than 35 in good health. Some clones in this sample may be carry-over from other donors' samples.

This chain joins TRBV4-3 and TRBJ2-5, with TRBD1 identical over 9 bases. The DNA matches TRBJ2-7 better at its end, which makes the J call doubtful. Germline CDR1 reads LGHNA; CDR2 reads YSLEER. The CDR3 consists of 15 residues. The CDR3 here is CASSRQQGAPYEQYF. The CDR3 DNA follows: TGCGCCAGCAGCCGGCAACAGGGGGCCCCCTACGAGCAGTACTTC.

The chain combines TRBV6-4 with TRBJ2-5; TRBD2 matches 8 bases. Germline V gives CDR1 MRHNA, CDR2 SNTAGT. Unmatched junction bases numbered 13, after V lost 8 bases and J lost 5 bases. The CDR3 consists of 15 residues. The CDR3 DNA reads as TGTGCCAGCCGGTTCCCCACGGGAGGGCCGGAGACCCAGTACTTC. Amino acid sequence: CASRFPTGGPETQYF.

The chain carries TRBV5-6 and TRBJ2-7; maybe TRBD2 (5 bases). The CDR3 is made up of 13 amino acids. V was cut by 1 base and J by 5 bases, with 10 bases left in between. Germline-derived CDR1 and CDR2 are SGHDT and YYEEEE. CDR3 bases: TGTGCCAGCAGCTTGCCCGGGATTCACGAGCAGTACTTC. Protein sequence: CASSLPGIHEQYF.

The gene calls are TRBV9 and TRBJ1-1; D call uncertain. CDR3 length: 14 amino acids. Per germline, CDR1 SGDLS and CDR2 YYNGEE. Trimming took 3 bases from V and 0 from J, leaving 9 bases between them. Here the CDR3 reads CASSASPMNTEAFF. CDR3 nucleotides: TGTGCCAGCAGCGCGTCTCCGATGAACACTGAAGCTTTCTTT. Complete variable domain (other parts from reference TRBV9 and TRBJ1-1): DSGVTQTPKHLITATGQRVTLRCSPRSGDLSVYWYQQSLDQGLQFLIQYYNGEERAKGNILERFSAQQFPDLHSELNLSSLELGDSALYFCASSASPMNTEAFFGQGTRLTVV.

V gene TRBV5-1 combines with J gene TRBJ2-1, with 9 nucleotides matching TRBD2. Per germline, CDR1 SGHRS and CDR2 YFSETQ. The ends lost 0 bases at V and 6 bases at J; junction bases unmatched: 4. The CDR3 runs 15 residues. The CDR3 protein is CASSLGGRGPNEQFF. In DNA form, the CDR3 reads TGCGCCAGCAGCTTGGGCGGGAGGGGCCCCAATGAGCAGTTCTTC.

The V and J genes are TRBV9 and TRBJ2-2, with D tentatively TRBD1 or TRBD2 (5 bases each). The CDR3 length is 15 residues. V was clipped by 7 bases and J by 4 bases, with 17 bases between them. Germline values: CDR1 SGDLS, CDR2 YYNGEE. The CDR3 nucleotides read TGTGCCAGCGGAGTGGGGGTTTATTCCACCGGGGAGCTGTTTTTT. It translates to CASGVGVYSTGELFF. Filled out from reference TRBV9 and TRBJ2-2, the complete variable domain reads DSGVTQTPKHLITATGQRVTLRCSPRSGDLSVYWYQQSLDQGLQFLIQYYNGEERAKGNILERFSAQQFPDLHSELNLSSLELGDSALYFCASGVGVYSTGELFFGEGSRLTVL.

This chain joins TRBV12-5 and TRBJ2-2, with a possible D match to TRBD1 (6 bases). The germline gives CDR1 LGHNT, CDR2 FRNRAP. Trimming shortened V by 6 bases and J by 3 bases, and 8 bases separated the two germline ends. The CDR3 totals 13 residues. The CDR3 spells CASGHRDTGELFF. CDR3 nucleotide sequence: TGTGCTAGTGGGCACAGGGACACCGGGGAGCTGTTTTTT. The variable domain in full, with the rest retrieved from reference TRBV12-5 and TRBJ2-2, is DARVTQTPRHKVTEMGQEVTMRCQPILGHNTVFWYRQTMMQGLELLAYFRNRAPLDDSGMPKDRFSAEMPDATLATLKIQPSEPRDSAVYFCASGHRDTGELFFGEGSRLTVL.

In the case of this clone: The final CDR3 position lacks the conserved phenylalanine or tryptophan, pointing to a likely read error. This chain links TRBV7-3 with TRBJ2-4; D may be TRBD1 or TRBD2 (5 bases each). The CDR3 consists of 14 residues. Trimming left V 4 bases short and J 9 bases short, with 16 bases between. Germline V CDR1 and CDR2: SGHTA, FQGTGA. CDR3 nucleotide sequence: TGTGCCAGCAGCTCGGGACCCCGGCAGGCCATTCAGTACCTC. As protein: CASSSGPRQAIQYL.